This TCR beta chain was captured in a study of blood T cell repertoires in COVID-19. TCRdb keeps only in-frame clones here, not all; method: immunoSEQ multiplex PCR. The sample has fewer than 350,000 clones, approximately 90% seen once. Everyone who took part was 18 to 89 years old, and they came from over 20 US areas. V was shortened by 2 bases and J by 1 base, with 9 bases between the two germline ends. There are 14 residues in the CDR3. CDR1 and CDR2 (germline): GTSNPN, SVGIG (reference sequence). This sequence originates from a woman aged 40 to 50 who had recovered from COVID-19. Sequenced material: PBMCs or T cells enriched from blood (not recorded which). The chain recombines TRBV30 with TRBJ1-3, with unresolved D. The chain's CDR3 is CAWSLRASGNTIYF. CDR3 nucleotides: TGTGCCTGGAGTTTGAGGGCTTCTGGAAACACCATATATTTT.